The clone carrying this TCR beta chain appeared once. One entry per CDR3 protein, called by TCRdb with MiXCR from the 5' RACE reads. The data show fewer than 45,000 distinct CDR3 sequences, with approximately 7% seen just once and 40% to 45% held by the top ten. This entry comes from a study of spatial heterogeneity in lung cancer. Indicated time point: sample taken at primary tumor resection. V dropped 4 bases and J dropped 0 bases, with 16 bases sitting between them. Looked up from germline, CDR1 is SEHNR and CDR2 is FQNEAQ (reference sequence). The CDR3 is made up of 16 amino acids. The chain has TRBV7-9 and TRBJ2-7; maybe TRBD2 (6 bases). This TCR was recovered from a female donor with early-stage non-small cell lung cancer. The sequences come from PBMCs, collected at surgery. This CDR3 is CASSSTRLRYSYEQYF. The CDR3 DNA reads TGTGCCAGCAGCTCGACTAGGCTTAGGTACTCCTACGAGCAGTACTTC.